The present TCR beta chain was sequenced within a study of OX40 agonist ivuxolimab in advanced cancers. Overall study context: Hepatocellular carcinoma, melanoma, renal cell or head and neck cancer affected the dose-escalation patients.

The method was immunoSEQ multiplex PCR; TCRdb's version includes in-frame clones alone and lacks a portion of them. The sample consists of fewer than 50,000 clones, roughly 87% of them appearing once. Germline loops: CDR1 SGDLS, CDR2 YYNGEE. The V gene end was trimmed by 2 bases and the J gene end by 4 bases; junction bases not matched to a gene: 1. The CDR3 loop spans 13 amino acids. The starting material was CD4+ or CD8+ T cells sorted from blood, obtained in a trial of the OX40 agonist ivuxolimab. The rearrangement uses TRBV9 and TRBJ1-1, with TRBD1 identical over 8 bases. The receptor's source is an adult with an advanced solid tumor such as melanoma, head and neck, liver or kidney cancer. The CDR3: CASSVTGVTEAFF. CDR3 DNA: TGTGCCAGCAGCGTGACAGGGGTCACTGAAGCTTTCTTT. Full variable domain (remainder filled in from reference TRBV9 and TRBJ1-1): DSGVTQTPKHLITATGQRVTLRCSPRSGDLSVYWYQQSLDQGLQFLIQYYNGEERAKGNILERFSAQQFPDLHSELNLSSLELGDSALYFCASSVTGVTEAFFGQGTRLTVV.